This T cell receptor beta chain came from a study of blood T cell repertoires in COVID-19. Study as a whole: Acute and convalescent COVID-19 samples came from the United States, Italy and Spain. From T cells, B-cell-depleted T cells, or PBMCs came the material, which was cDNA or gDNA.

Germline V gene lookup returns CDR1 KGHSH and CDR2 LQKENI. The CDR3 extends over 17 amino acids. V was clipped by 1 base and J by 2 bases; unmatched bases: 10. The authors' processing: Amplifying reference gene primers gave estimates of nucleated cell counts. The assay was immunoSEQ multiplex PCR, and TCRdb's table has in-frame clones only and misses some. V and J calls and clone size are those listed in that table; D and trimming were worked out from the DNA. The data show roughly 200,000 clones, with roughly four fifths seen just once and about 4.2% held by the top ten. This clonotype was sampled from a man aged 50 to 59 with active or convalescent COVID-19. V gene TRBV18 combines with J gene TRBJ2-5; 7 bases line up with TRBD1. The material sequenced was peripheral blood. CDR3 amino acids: CASSPRLGTAIQETQYF. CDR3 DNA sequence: TGTGCCAGCTCACCACGCCTCGGGACAGCCATTCAAGAGACCCAGTACTTC.